This T cell receptor (beta chain) was captured in a study of beta chain features in type 1 diabetes (dated by TCRdb to the late 2010s). Turning to the overall study: Mean age, gender distribution, total cell number and subset yield were not different between patients and healthy donors. Regulatory and stem cell-like memory subsets were obtained from only 8 patients and roughly 8 healthy donors, while naive and central memory subsets were obtained from all 28 donors. The study compared TCRB repertoires of sorted circulating CD4+ T cell subsets between recently diagnosed type 1 diabetes patients and matched healthy donors. A total of roughly 100 million sorted cells were examined across all samples, and a strong correlation was observed between cell number per subset and RNA yield. Study-level results and caveats: Only small numbers of individuals were included in the HLA sub-analyses, which left unresolved whether HLA type had any influence on TCRB rearrangement. At VDJ recombination sites, patients with type 1 diabetes made fewer insertions and deleted more nucleotides, a pattern implying thymic rearrangement abnormalities. A moderate but significant shortening of TCRB CDR3 length was observed in type 1 diabetes patients in all four CD4+ subsets. Sequencing cDNA rather than genomic DNA could over-represent highly expressing activated cells, although activation and CD3 levels did not differ between groups. PCR might favor shorter templates, but patient and control samples were amplified and corrected together, so any skew would affect both groups equally. Naive, central memory and regulatory TCRB repertoires appeared to be more alike among patients than among healthy donors.

The entire isolated RNA was reverse transcribed using the High Capacity cDNA Reverse Transcription Kit, and thus expressed TCRB transcripts were sequenced. Naive, central memory and regulatory T cell samples underwent deep immunoSEQ sequencing, averaging about 3.57 million total reads per sample. Sorted cells were lysed in RLT buffer, and RNA was extracted using DNase-treated RNeasy Micro or Mini kits according to cell number. To prevent cross-contamination, every cell subset was processed on its own, while patient and healthy donor samples were processed together. TCRB sequences were amplified from cDNA with the immunoSEQ multiplex PCR, producing 87-bp fragments spanning the CDR3 region. Sequencing of the amplicons was done on the Illumina HiSeq platform. In the source study's methods: PCR bias was computationally corrected using synthetic template baselines, reads within Hamming distance 2 were collapsed, and singletons that could not be merged were discarded. Reads were aligned against IMGT so that V, D and J genes, CDR3 length and insertions or deletions at six rearrangement sites could be assigned. Within each subset, clonotype counts were normalized to sorted cell number, and only after that were true diversity and Gini coefficients computed with the tcR R package. The overlap coefficient, calculated on TCRB nucleotide sequences, was used to measure repertoire sharing. As a proxy for the pre-selection repertoire, out-of-frame TCRB sequences from naive cells were analyzed. Drawn from immuneACCESS, this table holds only the in-frame rearrangements with V and J called that TCRdb kept. Clones are partly lost; checked studies trace under half to an unresolved V gene and leave the rest unexplained. V and J calls plus clone size are reproduced from that table; the DNA served to infer D and trimming. The sample table records hundreds of thousands of clones; 9.5% to 13% of these occur just once. Roughly 0.017% of the sample is held by the ten biggest clonotypes.

From each donor, a single peripheral blood sample of roughly 0.11 L on average was drawn into heparinised tubes. Using a panel that included CD45RO, CCR7, CD25, CD127, CD95 and CD27, naive, central memory, regulatory and stem cell-like memory CD4+ T cells were sorted on a BD FACSAria II. All sorted populations exceeded 95% purity. PBMCs were separated immediately by Lymphoprep density gradient centrifugation and were stained directly, without being cultured. So that batch effects would be minimized, each experiment stained and sorted samples in pairs, pairing one healthy donor with one patient. Remarks on this clone: The target of this receptor is not known. No much larger clonotype is one base removed from it; base qualities were not supplied.

Its CDR3 holds 14 amino acids, cysteine through phenylalanine. Only the CDR3 part of the read is kept: 42 bases, read in frame from the first base. Compared with germline, V lacks 0 bases and J lacks 12 bases; bases without a gene match: 6. The germline V gene provides CDR1 MDHEN and CDR2 SYDVKM. The specimen was naive CD4+ T cells from blood. What this sample's cell subset or site label stands for: true naive CD4+ T cells. The sequence is built from TRBV28 and TRBJ2-1, with TRBD2 identical over 9 junction bases. This receptor was taken from a man aged 30 to 45 with type 1 diabetes. The CDR3 protein is CASSLWAGLAWQFF. The DNA sequence follows: TGTGCCAGCAGTTTATGGGCCGGACTAGCGTGGCAGTTCTTC.